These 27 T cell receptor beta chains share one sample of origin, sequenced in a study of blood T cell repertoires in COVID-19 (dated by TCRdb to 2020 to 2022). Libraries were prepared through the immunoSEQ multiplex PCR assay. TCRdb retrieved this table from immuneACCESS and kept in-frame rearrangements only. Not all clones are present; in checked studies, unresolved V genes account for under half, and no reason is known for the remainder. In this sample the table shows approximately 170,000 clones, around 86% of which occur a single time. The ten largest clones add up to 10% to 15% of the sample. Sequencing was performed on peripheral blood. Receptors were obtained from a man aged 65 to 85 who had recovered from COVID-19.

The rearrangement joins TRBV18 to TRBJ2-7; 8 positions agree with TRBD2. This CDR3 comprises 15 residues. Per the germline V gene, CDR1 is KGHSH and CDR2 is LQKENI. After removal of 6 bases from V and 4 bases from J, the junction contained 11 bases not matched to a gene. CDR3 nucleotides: TGTGCCAGCTCCCGAAGCGGGAGAGGGGAGTACGAGCAGTACTTC. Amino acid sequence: CASSRSGRGEYEQYF.

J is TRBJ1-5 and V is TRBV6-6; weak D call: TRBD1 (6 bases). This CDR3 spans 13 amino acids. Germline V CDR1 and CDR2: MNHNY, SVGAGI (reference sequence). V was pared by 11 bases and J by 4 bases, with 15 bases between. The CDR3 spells CAATGSGNQPQHF. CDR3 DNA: TGTGCCGCAACAGGGTCGGGGAATCAGCCCCAGCATTTT.

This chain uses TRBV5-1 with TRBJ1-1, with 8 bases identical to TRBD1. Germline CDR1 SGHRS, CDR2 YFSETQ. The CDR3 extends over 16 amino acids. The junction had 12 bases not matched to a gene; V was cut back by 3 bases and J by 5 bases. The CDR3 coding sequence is TGCGCCAGCAGCTGGGGGACAGGTCGTCGAAGGACTGAAGCTTTCTTT. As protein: CASSWGTGRRRTEAFF.

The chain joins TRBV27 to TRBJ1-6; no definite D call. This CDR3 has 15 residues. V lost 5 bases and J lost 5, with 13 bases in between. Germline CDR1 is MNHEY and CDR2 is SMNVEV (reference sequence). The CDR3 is CASSPIPLHNSPLHF. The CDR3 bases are TGTGCCAGCAGTCCTATCCCATTACATAATTCACCCCTCCACTTT.

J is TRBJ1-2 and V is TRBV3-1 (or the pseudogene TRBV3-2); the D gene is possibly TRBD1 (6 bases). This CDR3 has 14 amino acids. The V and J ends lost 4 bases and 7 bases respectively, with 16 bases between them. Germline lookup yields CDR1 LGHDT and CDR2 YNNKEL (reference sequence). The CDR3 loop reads CASSPPDSIRGYTF. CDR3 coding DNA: TGTGCCAGCAGCCCACCGGACAGTATACGTGGCTACACCTTC.

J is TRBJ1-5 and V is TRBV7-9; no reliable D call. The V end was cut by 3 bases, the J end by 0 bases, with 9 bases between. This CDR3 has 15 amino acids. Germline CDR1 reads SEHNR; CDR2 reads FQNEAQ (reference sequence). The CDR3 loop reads CASSFSGDSNQPQHF. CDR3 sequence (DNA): TGTGCCAGCAGCTTCTCCGGAGATAGCAATCAGCCCCAGCATTTT. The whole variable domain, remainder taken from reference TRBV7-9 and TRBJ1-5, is DTGVSQNPRHKITKRGQNVTFRCDPISEHNRLYWYRQTLGQGPEFLTYFQNEAQLEKSRLLSDRFSAERPKGSFSTLEIQRTEQGDSAMYLCASSFSGDSNQPQHFGDGTRLSIL.

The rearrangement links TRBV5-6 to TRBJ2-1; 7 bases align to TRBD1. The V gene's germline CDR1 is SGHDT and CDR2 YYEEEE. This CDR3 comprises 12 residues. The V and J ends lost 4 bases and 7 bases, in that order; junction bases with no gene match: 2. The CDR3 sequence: CASSVQGNEQFF. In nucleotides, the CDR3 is TGTGCCAGCAGCGTACAGGGGAATGAGCAGTTCTTC.

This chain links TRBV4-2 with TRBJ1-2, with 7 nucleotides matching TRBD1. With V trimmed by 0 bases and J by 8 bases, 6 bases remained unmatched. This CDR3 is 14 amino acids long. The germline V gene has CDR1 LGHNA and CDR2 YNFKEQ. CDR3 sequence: CASSQDQGTEGYTF. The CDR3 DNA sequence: TGTGCCAGCAGCCAAGATCAAGGGACAGAGGGCTACACCTTC.

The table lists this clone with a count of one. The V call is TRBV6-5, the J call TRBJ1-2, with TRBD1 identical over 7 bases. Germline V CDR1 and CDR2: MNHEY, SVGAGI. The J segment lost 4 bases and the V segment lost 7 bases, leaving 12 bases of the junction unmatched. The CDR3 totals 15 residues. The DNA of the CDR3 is TGTGCCAGCACCAGCTTTAGGGGGCACGGCTATGGCTACACCTTC. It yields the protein CASTSFRGHGYGYTF.

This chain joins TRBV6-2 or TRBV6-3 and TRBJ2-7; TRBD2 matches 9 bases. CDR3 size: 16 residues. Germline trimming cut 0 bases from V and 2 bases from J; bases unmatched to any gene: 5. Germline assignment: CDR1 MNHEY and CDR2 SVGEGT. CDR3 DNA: TGTGCCAGCAGTTACTCAAGCGGGAGGTCCCCCTACGAGCAGTACTTC. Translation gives CASSYSSGRSPYEQYF.

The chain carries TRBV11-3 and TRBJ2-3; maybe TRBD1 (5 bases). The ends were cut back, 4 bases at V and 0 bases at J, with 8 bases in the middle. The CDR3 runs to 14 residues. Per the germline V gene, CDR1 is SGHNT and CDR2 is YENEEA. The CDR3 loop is CASSSQGSTDTQYF. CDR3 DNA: TGTGCCAGCAGCTCCCAGGGAAGCACAGATACGCAGTATTTT.

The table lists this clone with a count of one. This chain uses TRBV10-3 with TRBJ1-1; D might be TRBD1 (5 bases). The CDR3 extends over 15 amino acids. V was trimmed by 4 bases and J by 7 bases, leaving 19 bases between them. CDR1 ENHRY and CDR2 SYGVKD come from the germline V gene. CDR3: CAISAGGGGMDEAFF. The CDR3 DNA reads TGTGCCATCAGTGCAGGTGGGGGGGGTATGGATGAAGCTTTCTTT.

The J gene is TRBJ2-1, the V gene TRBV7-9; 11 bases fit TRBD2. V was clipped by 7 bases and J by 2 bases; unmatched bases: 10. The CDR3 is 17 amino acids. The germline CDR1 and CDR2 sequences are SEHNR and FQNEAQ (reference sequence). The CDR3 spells CASIGTSGGGAYNEQFF. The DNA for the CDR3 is TGTGCCAGCATCGGGACTAGCGGAGGGGGGGCCTACAATGAGCAGTTCTTC.

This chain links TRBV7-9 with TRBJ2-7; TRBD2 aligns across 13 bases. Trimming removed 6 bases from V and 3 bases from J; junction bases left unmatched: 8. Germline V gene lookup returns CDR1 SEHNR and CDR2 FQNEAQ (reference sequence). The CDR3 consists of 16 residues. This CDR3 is CASRAGTSGASYEQYF. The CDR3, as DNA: TGTGCCAGCAGGGCGGGGACTAGCGGGGCGAGCTACGAGCAGTACTTC.

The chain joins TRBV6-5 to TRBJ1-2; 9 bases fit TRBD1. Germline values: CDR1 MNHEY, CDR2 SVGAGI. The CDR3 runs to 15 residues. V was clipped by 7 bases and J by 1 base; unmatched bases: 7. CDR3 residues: CASIQGTGFNYGYTF. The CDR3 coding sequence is TGTGCCAGCATACAAGGGACAGGGTTTAACTATGGCTACACCTTC.

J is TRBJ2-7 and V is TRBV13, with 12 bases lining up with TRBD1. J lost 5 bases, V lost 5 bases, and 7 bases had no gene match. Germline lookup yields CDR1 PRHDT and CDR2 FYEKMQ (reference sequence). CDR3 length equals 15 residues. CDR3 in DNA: TGTGCCAGCAGCCGGGACAGGGGGCTCCTCCACGAGCAGTACTTC. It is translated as CASSRDRGLLHEQYF.

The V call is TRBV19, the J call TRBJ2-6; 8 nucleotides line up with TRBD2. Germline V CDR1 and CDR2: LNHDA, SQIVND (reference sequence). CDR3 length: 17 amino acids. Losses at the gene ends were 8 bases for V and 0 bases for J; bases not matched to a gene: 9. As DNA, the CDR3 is TGTGCCAGTTTAGCGGGACAATACCCCTCTGGGGCCAACGTCCTGACTTTC. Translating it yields CASLAGQYPSGANVLTF.

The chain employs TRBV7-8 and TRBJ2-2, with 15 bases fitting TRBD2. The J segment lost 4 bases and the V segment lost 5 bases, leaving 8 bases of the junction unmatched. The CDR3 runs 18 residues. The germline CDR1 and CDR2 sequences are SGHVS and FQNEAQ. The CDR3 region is CASSRGLAGGPTTGELFF. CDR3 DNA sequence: TGTGCCAGCAGCCGCGGACTAGCGGGAGGGCCGACCACCGGGGAGCTGTTTTTT.

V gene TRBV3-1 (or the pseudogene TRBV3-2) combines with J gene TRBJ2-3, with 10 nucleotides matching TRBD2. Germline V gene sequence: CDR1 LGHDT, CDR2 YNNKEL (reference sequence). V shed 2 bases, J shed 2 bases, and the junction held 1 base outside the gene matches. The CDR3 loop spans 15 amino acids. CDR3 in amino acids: CASSQSGRDTDTQYF. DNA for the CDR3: TGTGCCAGCAGCCAAAGCGGGAGGGACACAGATACGCAGTATTTT.

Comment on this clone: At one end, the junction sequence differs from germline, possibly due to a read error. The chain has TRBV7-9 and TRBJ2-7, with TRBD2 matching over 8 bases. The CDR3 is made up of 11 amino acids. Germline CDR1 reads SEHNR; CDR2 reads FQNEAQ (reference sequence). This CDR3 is CASSSGATSDF. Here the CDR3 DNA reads TGTGCCAGCAGCTCGGGAGCGACTAGCGATTTC.

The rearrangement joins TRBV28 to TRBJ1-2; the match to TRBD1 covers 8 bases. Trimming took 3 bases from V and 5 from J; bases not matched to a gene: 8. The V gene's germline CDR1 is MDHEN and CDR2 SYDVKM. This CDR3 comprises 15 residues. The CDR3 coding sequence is TGTGCCAGCAGTTTCCAGGGGGCGGAGGCGTATGGCTACACCTTC. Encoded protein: CASSFQGAEAYGYTF.

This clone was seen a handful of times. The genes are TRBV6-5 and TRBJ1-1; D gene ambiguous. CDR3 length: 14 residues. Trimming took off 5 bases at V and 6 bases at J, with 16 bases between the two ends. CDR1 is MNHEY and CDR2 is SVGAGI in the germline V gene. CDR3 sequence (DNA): TGTGCCAGCAGTCACCTACAGCCTCTCGCTGAAGCTTTCTTT. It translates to CASSHLQPLAEAFF.

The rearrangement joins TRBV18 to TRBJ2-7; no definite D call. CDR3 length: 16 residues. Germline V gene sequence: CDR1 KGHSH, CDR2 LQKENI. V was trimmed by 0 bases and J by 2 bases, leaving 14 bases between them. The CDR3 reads CASSPPTSRGTYEQYF. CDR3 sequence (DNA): TGTGCCAGCTCACCACCGACCTCCCGAGGAACCTACGAGCAGTACTTC.

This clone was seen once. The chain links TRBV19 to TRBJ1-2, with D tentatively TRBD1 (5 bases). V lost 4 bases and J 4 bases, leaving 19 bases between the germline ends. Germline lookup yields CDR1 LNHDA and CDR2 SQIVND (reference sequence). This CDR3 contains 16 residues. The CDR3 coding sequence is TGTGCCAGTAGTAATCCTGGGGAGGGGCGGATCTATGGCTACACCTTC. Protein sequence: CASSNPGEGRIYGYTF.

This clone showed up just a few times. The DNA for the CDR3 is TGCAGCGTAGTTCTAGCGGGAGGGCCATACGGGGAGCTGTTTTTT. As protein: CSVVLAGGPYGELFF. The rearrangement links TRBV29-1 to TRBJ2-2; TRBD2 agrees at 12 bases. The CDR3 runs 15 residues. Trimming at V came to 6 bases and at J to 7 bases, leaving 9 bases not matched to a gene. CDR1 SQVTM and CDR2 ANQGSEA come from the germline V gene.

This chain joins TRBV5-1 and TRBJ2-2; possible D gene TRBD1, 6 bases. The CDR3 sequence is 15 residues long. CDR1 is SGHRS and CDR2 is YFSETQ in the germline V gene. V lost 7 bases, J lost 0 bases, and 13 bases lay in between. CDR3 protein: CASGGQNTNTGELFF. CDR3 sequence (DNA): TGCGCCAGCGGGGGACAAAATACGAACACCGGGGAGCTGTTTTTT.

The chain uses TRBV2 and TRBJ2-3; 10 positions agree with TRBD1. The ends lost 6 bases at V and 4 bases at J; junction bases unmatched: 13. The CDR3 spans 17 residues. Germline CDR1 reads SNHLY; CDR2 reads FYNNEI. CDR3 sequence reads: CASRAYNGQGGADTQYF. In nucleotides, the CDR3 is TGTGCCAGCAGAGCCTATAACGGACAGGGGGGAGCAGATACGCAGTATTTT.